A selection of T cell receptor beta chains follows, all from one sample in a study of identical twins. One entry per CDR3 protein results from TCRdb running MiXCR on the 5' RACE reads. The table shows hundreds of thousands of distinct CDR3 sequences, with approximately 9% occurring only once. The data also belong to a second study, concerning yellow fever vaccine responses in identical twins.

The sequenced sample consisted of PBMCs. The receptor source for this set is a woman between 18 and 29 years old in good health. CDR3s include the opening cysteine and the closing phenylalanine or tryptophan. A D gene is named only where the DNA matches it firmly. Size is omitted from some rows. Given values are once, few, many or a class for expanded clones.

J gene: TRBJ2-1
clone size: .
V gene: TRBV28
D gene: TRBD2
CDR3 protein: CASSSTSGRIYEQFF
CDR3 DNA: TGTGCCAGCAGTTCTACTAGCGGGAGGATCTATGAGCAGTTCTTC

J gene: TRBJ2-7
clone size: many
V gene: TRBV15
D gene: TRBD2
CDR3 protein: CATSREFLAGLEQYF
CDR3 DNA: TGTGCCACCAGCAGAGAGTTTTTAGCGGGGCTCGAGCAGTACTTC

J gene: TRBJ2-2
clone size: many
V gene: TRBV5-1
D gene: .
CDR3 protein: CASSPGTPVGTGELFF
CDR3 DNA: TGCGCCAGCAGCCCCGGGACTCCCGTTGGGACCGGGGAGCTGTTTTTT

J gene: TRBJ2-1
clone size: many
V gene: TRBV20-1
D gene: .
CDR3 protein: CSAQKAATYNEQFF
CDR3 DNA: TGCAGTGCCCAGAAGGCGGCGACGTACAATGAGCAGTTCTTC

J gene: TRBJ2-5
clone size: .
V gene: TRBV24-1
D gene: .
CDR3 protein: CATSDPAGAGETQYF
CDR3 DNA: TGTGCCACCAGTGACCCCGCTGGGGCCGGGGAGACCCAGTACTTC

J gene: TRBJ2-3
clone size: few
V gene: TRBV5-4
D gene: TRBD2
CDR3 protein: CASSRGLATTDTQYF
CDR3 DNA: TGTGCCAGCAGCCGGGGACTAGCGACCACAGATACGCAGTATTTT

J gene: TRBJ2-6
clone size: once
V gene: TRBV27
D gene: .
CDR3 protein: CASSSSPLSGANVLTF
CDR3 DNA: TGTGCCAGCAGTTCTTCACCGCTCTCTGGGGCCAACGTCCTGACTTTC

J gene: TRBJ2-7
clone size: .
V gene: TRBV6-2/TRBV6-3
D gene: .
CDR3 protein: CASSYSGQATYEQYF
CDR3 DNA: TGTGCCAGCAGTTATTCGGGTCAAGCGACCTACGAGCAGTACTTC

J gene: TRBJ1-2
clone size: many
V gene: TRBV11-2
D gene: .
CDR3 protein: CASSFGIPNYGYTF
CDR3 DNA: TGTGCCAGCAGCTTTGGTATTCCTAACTATGGCTACACCTTC

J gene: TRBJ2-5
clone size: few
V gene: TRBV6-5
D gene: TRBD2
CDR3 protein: CASSYESSGREETQYF
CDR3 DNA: TGTGCCAGCAGTTATGAGTCTAGCGGGAGGGAAGAGACCCAGTACTTC

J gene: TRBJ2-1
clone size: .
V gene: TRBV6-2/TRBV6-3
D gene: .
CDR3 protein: CASSYAFYPGEQFF
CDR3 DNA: TGTGCCAGCAGTTACGCGTTCTATCCCGGTGAGCAGTTCTTC

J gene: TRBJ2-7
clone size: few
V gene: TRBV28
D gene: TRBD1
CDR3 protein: CASIPGGRPYEQYF
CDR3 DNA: TGTGCCAGCATCCCAGGGGGCAGGCCCTACGAGCAGTACTTC

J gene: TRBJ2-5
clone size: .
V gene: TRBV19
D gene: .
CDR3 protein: CASRIGRTSQETQYF
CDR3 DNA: TGTGCCAGTAGGATCGGAAGGACATCCCAAGAGACCCAGTACTTC

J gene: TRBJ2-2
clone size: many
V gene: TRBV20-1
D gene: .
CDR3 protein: CSARRDTGELFF
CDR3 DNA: TGCAGTGCTAGAAGGGACACCGGGGAGCTGTTTTTT

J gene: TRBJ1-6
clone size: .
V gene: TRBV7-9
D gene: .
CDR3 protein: CASSSSLEGLHQYF
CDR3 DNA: TGTGCCAGCAGCTCCAGCTTAGAGGGACTTCACCAGTACTTT

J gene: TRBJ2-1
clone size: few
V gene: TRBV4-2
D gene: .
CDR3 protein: CASSHKRPPNEQFF
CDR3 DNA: TGTGCCAGCAGCCACAAGCGCCCACCAAATGAGCAGTTCTTC

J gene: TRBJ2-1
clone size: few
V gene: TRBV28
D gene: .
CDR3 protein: CASSTGSGNEQFF
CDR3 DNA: TGTGCCAGCAGTACCGGGAGCGGCAATGAGCAGTTCTTC

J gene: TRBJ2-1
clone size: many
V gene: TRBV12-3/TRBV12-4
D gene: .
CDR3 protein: CATKAGTNYNEQFF
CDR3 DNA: TGTGCCACCAAAGCCGGGACAAATTACAATGAGCAGTTCTTC

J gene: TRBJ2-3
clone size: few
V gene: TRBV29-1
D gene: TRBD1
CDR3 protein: CSGNRDRGTDTQYF
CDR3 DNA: TGCAGCGGGAACCGGGACAGGGGCACAGATACGCAGTATTTT

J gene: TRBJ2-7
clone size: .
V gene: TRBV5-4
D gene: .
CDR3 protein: CASSSPGRYEQYF
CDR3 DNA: TGTGCCAGCAGCTCTCCGGGTCGCTACGAGCAGTACTTC

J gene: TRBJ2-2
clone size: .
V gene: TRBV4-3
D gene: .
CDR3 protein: CASSQGRGLSTGELFF
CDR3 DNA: TGCGCCAGCAGCCAAGGGAGGGGGCTCAGCACCGGGGAGCTGTTTTTT

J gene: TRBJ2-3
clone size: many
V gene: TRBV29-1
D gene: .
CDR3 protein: CSVVKAATSTDTQYF
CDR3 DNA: TGCAGCGTTGTAAAGGCAGCAACTAGCACAGATACGCAGTATTTT

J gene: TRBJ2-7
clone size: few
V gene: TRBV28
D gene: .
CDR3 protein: CASSLSDLQGLYEQYF
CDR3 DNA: TGTGCCAGCAGTTTATCTGATTTGCAGGGTCTCTACGAGCAGTACTTC

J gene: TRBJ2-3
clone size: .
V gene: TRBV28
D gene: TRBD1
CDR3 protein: CASSSPDRVWADTQYF
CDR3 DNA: TGTGCCAGCAGTTCCCCGGACAGGGTATGGGCAGATACGCAGTATTTT

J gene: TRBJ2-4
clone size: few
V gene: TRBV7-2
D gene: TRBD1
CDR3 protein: CASSVGTDIAKNIQYF
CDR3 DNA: TGTGCCAGCAGCGTTGGGACAGACATAGCCAAAAACATTCAGTACTTC

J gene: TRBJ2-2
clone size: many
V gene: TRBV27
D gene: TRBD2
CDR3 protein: CASSSPSGGANTGELFF
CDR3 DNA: TGTGCCAGCAGTTCTCCTAGCGGGGGGGCAAACACCGGGGAGCTGTTTTTT

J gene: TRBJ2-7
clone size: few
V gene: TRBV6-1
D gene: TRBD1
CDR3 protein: CATSGTVSYEQYF
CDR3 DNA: TGTGCCACCTCCGGGACAGTCAGCTACGAGCAGTACTTC

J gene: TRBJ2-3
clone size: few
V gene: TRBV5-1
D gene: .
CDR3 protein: CASKLWGTQYF
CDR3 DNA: TGCGCCAGCAAGCTATGGGGCACGCAGTATTTT

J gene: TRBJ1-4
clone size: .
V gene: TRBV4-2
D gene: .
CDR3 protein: CASSQAQETTNEKLFF
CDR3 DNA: TGTGCCAGCAGCCAAGCACAGGAAACAACTAATGAAAAACTGTTTTTT

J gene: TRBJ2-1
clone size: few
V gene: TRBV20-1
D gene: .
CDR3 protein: CSAAAGQTINEQFF
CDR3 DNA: TGCAGTGCTGCTGCGGGACAGACAATCAATGAGCAGTTCTTC

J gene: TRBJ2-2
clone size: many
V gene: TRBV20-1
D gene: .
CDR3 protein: CSAQRPTGELFF
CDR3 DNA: TGCAGTGCTCAGAGACCCACCGGGGAGCTGTTTTTT

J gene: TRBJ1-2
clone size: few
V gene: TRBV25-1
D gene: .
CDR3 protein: CASSEYRDNAGYTF
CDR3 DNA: TGTGCCAGCAGTGAATACCGGGACAACGCTGGCTACACCTTC

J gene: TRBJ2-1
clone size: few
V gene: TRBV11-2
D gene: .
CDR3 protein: CASSLWGDLFNEQFF
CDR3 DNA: TGTGCCAGCAGCTTATGGGGAGATTTGTTCAATGAGCAGTTCTTC

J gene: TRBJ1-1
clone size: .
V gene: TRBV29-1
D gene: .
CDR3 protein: CSVRTGMNTEAFF
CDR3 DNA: TGCAGCGTCAGGACGGGCATGAACACTGAAGCTTTCTTT

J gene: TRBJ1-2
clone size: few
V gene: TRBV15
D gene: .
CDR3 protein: CATSRNPQEANYGYTF
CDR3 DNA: TGTGCCACCAGCAGGAATCCACAGGAAGCTAACTATGGCTACACCTTC

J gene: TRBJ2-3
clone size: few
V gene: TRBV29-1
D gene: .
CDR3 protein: CSVEWSASTDTQYF
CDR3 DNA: TGCAGCGTTGAATGGTCTGCTAGCACAGATACGCAGTATTTT

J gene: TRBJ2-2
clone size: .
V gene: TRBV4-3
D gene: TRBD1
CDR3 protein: CASSQGGGGQGAGGELFF
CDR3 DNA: TGCGCCAGCAGCCAAGGCGGGGGGGGACAGGGGGCCGGCGGGGAGCTGTTTTTT

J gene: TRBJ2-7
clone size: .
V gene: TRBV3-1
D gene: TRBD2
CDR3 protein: CASSRRLAGVNEQYF
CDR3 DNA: TGTGCCAGCAGCCGAAGACTAGCGGGGGTAAACGAGCAGTACTTC

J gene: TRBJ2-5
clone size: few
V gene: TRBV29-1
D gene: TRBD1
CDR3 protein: CSALTGGAETQYF
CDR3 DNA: TGCAGCGCCCTGACAGGGGGCGCGGAGACCCAGTACTTC

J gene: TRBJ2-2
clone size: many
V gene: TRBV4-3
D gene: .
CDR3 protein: CASSQEKGITGELFF
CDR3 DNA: TGCGCCAGCAGCCAAGAGAAAGGGATCACCGGGGAGCTGTTTTTT

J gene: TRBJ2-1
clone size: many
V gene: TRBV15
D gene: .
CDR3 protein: CATSKGNSAYNEQFF
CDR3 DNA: TGTGCCACCAGCAAAGGGAACTCCGCCTACAATGAGCAGTTCTTC